The 29 T cell receptor beta chains below come from one sample, sequenced in a study of T-cell reconstitution after alpha-beta-depleted transplantation in children. A library of TCRbeta sequences, prepared with unique molecular identifiers, was generated. TCRdb re-derived calls from the PCR reads in MiXCR, one entry per CDR3 protein. There are approximately 1,000,000 distinct CDR3 sequences in the sample; 25% to 30% occur only once, and about 28% lies in the top ten. Specimen: PBMCs, mostly from graft donor cells, collected 360 days after TCRalphabeta/CD19-depleted stem cell transplant. The receptors stem from a boy younger than two who had a stem cell transplant for SCID, so the T cells may come from the graft donor.

The chain joins TRBV3-1 to TRBJ2-1; 9 nucleotides agree with TRBD2. Losses at the gene ends were 3 bases for V and 0 bases for J; bases not matched to a gene: 9. The CDR3 consists of 18 residues. CDR1 is LGHDT and CDR2 is YNNKEL in the germline V gene (reference sequence). CDR3 coding DNA: TGTGCCAGCAGCCACGACCGACTAGCGGACCTCTCCTACAATGAGCAGTTCTTC. Protein product: CASSHDRLADLSYNEQFF.

The CDR3 is CATSDSGTKNTGELFF. The CDR3 DNA reads TGTGCCACCAGTGACTCCGGGACTAAGAACACCGGGGAGCTGTTTTTT. The chain has TRBV24-1 and TRBJ2-2; 7 bases agree with TRBD2. CDR1 and CDR2 from the germline V gene are KGHDR and SFDVKD. V dropped 4 bases and J dropped 1; count of bases not matched to a gene: 5. CDR3 length: 16 amino acids.

This clonotype came up a few times. The V call is TRBV5-1, the J call TRBJ2-1, with 12 bases lining up with TRBD2. The length of the CDR3 is 17 residues. Trimming removed 4 bases from V and 2 bases from J; junction bases left unmatched: 7. CDR1 and CDR2 (germline): SGHRS, YFSETQ. The CDR3 spells CASSRLTSGGTYNEQFF. In DNA, the CDR3 is TGCGCCAGCAGCCGGCTCACTAGCGGGGGGACCTACAATGAGCAGTTCTTC.

Only a few counts were recorded for this clonotype. V gene TRBV4-1 combines with J gene TRBJ2-3; D gene ambiguous. The germline V gene has CDR1 MGHRA and CDR2 YSYEKL. The CDR3 is 18 residues long. Trimming shortened V by 0 bases and J by 0 bases, and 16 bases separated the two germline ends. The CDR3 DNA is TGCGCCAGCAGCCAAGATCCCCCCAGTAGTTCTAGCACAGATACGCAGTATTTT. It encodes CASSQDPPSSSSTDTQYF.

V usage is TRBV4-1 and J usage is TRBJ2-1, with D possibly matching TRBD1 (6 bases). CDR1 is MGHRA, CDR2 YSYEKL, per germline. Trimming removed 4 bases at V and 7 bases at J, with 11 bases between. This CDR3 has 13 residues. The CDR3: CASSLTGKNEQFF. Here the CDR3 DNA reads TGCGCCAGCAGCCTAACAGGGAAAAATGAGCAGTTCTTC.

This clonotype was seen a few times. J is TRBJ2-3 and V is TRBV18; the D gene is possibly TRBD2 (6 bases). V lost 2 bases and J 4 bases, leaving 7 bases between the germline ends. Per the germline V gene, CDR1 is KGHSH and CDR2 is LQKENI. There are 13 residues in the CDR3. CDR3 in amino acids: CASSPGEADTQYF. The CDR3 DNA reads as TGTGCCAGCTCACCAGGGGAGGCAGATACGCAGTATTTT.

This clonotype was counted many times. The V and J genes are TRBV18 and TRBJ2-7; no clear D. Germline loops: CDR1 KGHSH, CDR2 LQKENI. The germline V and J ends were trimmed by 8 bases and 0 bases, with 11 bases remaining between them. The CDR3 has 13 residues. DNA for the CDR3: TGTGCCAGCAGCCCCCCCAGCTCCTACGAGCAGTACTTC. Translating gives CASSPPSSYEQYF.

This clonotype turned up a few times. Here the CDR3 DNA reads TGTGCCAGCAGTTTGGGGGGGCCCCAGCCCCAGCATTTT. Translated: CASSLGGPQPQHF. The chain carries TRBV12-3 or TRBV12-4 and TRBJ1-5; maybe TRBD1 (6 bases). V was cut by 3 bases and J by 7 bases, with 10 bases left in between. CDR3 length: 13 amino acids.

The count of this clonotype is one. J is TRBJ1-4 and V is TRBV7-9; D remains ambiguous. V lost 4 bases to trimming and J lost 2 bases, with 14 bases between them. The CDR3 has 16 amino acids. Germline V CDR1 and CDR2: SEHNR, FQNEAQ (reference sequence). Here the CDR3 DNA reads TGTGCCAGCAGCTCCTACAGAGGATCGACTAATGAAAAACTGTTTTTT. Its translation: CASSSYRGSTNEKLFF.

This clonotype was seen repeatedly, ten times or more. The chain is built from TRBV5-1 and TRBJ2-1; unclear D gene. This CDR3 spans 12 amino acids. With 1 base removed from V and 7 bases from J, the gap between germline ends came to 6 bases. Germline-derived CDR1 and CDR2 are SGHRS and YFSETQ. CDR3 bases: TGCGCCAGCAGCTTGTGGGATAATGAGCAGTTCTTC. Translating it yields CASSLWDNEQFF.

The rearrangement joins TRBV7-2 to TRBJ2-3, with TRBD2 identical over 7 bases. The CDR3 spans 16 residues. The J segment lost 3 bases and the V segment lost 1 base, leaving 7 bases of the junction unmatched. The germline V gene encodes CDR1 SGHTA and CDR2 FQGNSA. The CDR3, as DNA: TGTGCCAGCAGCTTAGAGGTGGGGGGGAGGACAGATACGCAGTATTTT. This sequence encodes CASSLEVGGRTDTQYF.

V gene TRBV7-2 combines with J gene TRBJ1-1; D gene ambiguous. Germline V gene data show CDR1 as SGHTA and CDR2 as FQGNSA. The V end lost 2 bases, the J end lost 12 bases, and 10 bases lay between the germline ends. The CDR3 is made up of 11 amino acids. CDR3 nucleotides: TGTGCCAGCAGCTTATTTCGGGGAACTTTCTTT. This encodes CASSLFRGTFF.

This clonotype was found once. The J gene is TRBJ2-7, the V gene TRBV5-1; a possible D gene is TRBD1 (6 bases). V was shortened by 4 bases and J by 3 bases, with 17 bases between the two germline ends. The CDR3 consists of 15 residues. Germline CDR1 and CDR2: SGHRS and YFSETQ. CDR3 in DNA: TGCGCCAGCAGCCCGACGGGGACACAAGGCTACGAGCAGTACTTC. Translating it yields CASSPTGTQGYEQYF.

This clonotype occurred a few times. J is TRBJ2-5 and V is TRBV6-2 or TRBV6-3; the match to TRBD2 covers 13 bases. In germline, CDR1 is MNHEY, CDR2 SVGEGT. This CDR3 has 18 amino acids. V trimming: 6 bases; J trimming: 2 bases; junction bases outside the gene matches: 12. The CDR3 DNA is TGTGCCAGCAGGGCGTCCACTAGCGGGGGGGCTCGACAAGAGACCCAGTACTTC. Its translation: CASRASTSGGARQETQYF.

The CDR3 DNA reads as TGCGCCAGCAGCTACCCGGCCAGCGGGGATACCGGGGAGCTGTTTTTT. Protein product: CASSYPASGDTGELFF. The rearrangement joins TRBV5-1 to TRBJ2-2, with TRBD2 matching 7 bases. The germline V gene encodes CDR1 SGHRS and CDR2 YFSETQ. This CDR3 is built from 16 residues. The ends lost 3 bases at V and 5 bases at J; junction bases unmatched: 10. The whole variable domain, remainder taken from reference TRBV5-1 and TRBJ2-2, is KAGVTQTPRYLIKTRGQQVTLSCSPISGHRSVSWYQQTPGQGLQFLFEYFSETQRNKGNFPGRFSGRQFSNSRSEMNVSTLELGDSALYLCASSYPASGDTGELFFGEGSRLTVL.

In this sample, this clonotype turned up a few times. V usage is TRBV10-3 and J usage is TRBJ2-5; D possibly corresponds to TRBD2 (6 bases). The V end was cut by 5 bases, the J end by 5 bases, with 15 bases between. The CDR3 runs 14 residues. The germline CDR1 and CDR2 sequences are ENHRY and SYGVKD. DNA for the CDR3: TGTGCCATCAGTTGGGACGTCGGAGGGGAGACCCAGTACTTC. It is translated as CAISWDVGGETQYF.

The chain has TRBV5-1 and TRBJ1-1, with 7 bases lining up with TRBD1. The CDR3 runs to 15 residues. Germline assignment: CDR1 SGHRS and CDR2 YFSETQ. J lost 0 bases, V lost 6 bases, and 8 bases had no gene match. CDR3 in DNA: TGCGCCAGCACTCGACAGGGAGATATGAACACTGAAGCTTTCTTT. Amino acids: CASTRQGDMNTEAFF. Looking up the rest from reference TRBV5-1 and TRBJ1-1 gives the full variable domain: KAGVTQTPRYLIKTRGQQVTLSCSPISGHRSVSWYQQTPGQGLQFLFEYFSETQRNKGNFPGRFSGRQFSNSRSEMNVSTLELGDSALYLCASTRQGDMNTEAFFGQGTRLTVV.

Only a few counts were recorded for this clonotype. The chain carries TRBV7-8 and TRBJ2-1; D is possibly TRBD1 or TRBD2 (5 bases each). The germline gives CDR1 SGHVS, CDR2 FQNEAQ. The CDR3 extends over 14 amino acids. V was trimmed by 8 bases and J by 6 bases, leaving 17 bases between them. The CDR3: CASLRDAGRNEQFF. Written as DNA, the CDR3 is TGTGCCAGCCTCCGGGACGCAGGACGCAATGAGCAGTTCTTC.

The J gene is TRBJ2-5, the V gene TRBV7-9; 7 bases fit TRBD2. Losses at the gene ends were 3 bases for V and 1 base for J; bases not matched to a gene: 5. Germline V gene lookup returns CDR1 SEHNR and CDR2 FQNEAQ (reference sequence). This CDR3 has 15 amino acids. The CDR3 reads CASSFGGSSQETQYF. The CDR3 DNA is TGTGCCAGCAGCTTTGGCGGGAGCTCCCAAGAGACCCAGTACTTC. Supplemented by reference TRBV7-9 and TRBJ2-5, the full variable domain reads DTGVSQNPRHKITKRGQNVTFRCDPISEHNRLYWYRQTLGQGPEFLTYFQNEAQLEKSRLLSDRFSAERPKGSFSTLEIQRTEQGDSAMYLCASSFGGSSQETQYFGPGTRLLVL.

This clonotype was observed at least ten times. The genes are TRBV20-1 and TRBJ2-5; D not resolved. V lost 0 bases, J lost 1 base, and 12 bases lay in between. Germline lookup yields CDR1 DFQATT and CDR2 SNEGSKA (reference sequence). The CDR3 extends over 15 amino acids. The CDR3 region is CSARDYNTPQETQYF. CDR3 sequence (DNA): TGCAGTGCTAGAGACTACAACACACCCCAAGAGACCCAGTACTTC.

The CDR3 DNA is TGCGCCAGCAGCGCTGAGGGCTCCTACGAGCAGTACTTC. Residues: CASSAEGSYEQYF. The chain uses TRBV5-1 and TRBJ2-7; D perhaps matches TRBD2 (5 bases). The CDR3 consists of 13 residues. Germline CDR1 and CDR2: SGHRS and YFSETQ. V lost 4 bases and J lost 0, with 8 bases in between.

The chain combines TRBV12-3 or TRBV12-4 with TRBJ2-2, with 8 bases aligning to TRBD1. Unmatched junction bases numbered 2, after V lost 2 bases and J lost 6 bases. CDR3 length equals 14 residues. The CDR3 spells CASSLRQGSGELFF. The CDR3, as DNA: TGTGCCAGCAGTTTAAGACAGGGGTCCGGGGAGCTGTTTTTT.

This clonotype was observed a few times. The rearrangement joins TRBV7-2 to TRBJ2-5; D may be TRBD1 (6 bases). V lost 5 bases and J 1 base, leaving 11 bases between the germline ends. CDR1 and CDR2 from the germline V gene are SGHTA and FQGNSA. The CDR3 extends over 14 amino acids. The CDR3 DNA is TGTGCCAGCAGCACCACAGGGACCCAAGAGACCCAGTACTTC. Its translation is CASSTTGTQETQYF.

This chain uses TRBV2 with TRBJ2-1, with D possibly being TRBD2 (5 bases). The germline V gene has CDR1 SNHLY and CDR2 FYNNEI. This CDR3 region has 16 residues. The V and J ends lost 6 bases and 0 bases respectively, with 15 bases between them. CDR3 residues: CASRAIGSSSYNEQFF. DNA for the CDR3: TGTGCCAGCAGGGCCATAGGGAGTAGCTCCTACAATGAGCAGTTCTTC.

This chain joins TRBV6-5 and TRBJ1-3; D uncertain. Germline CDR1 and CDR2: MNHEY and SVGAGI. CDR3 size: 16 residues. V lost 3 bases to trimming and J lost 0 bases, with 12 bases between them. This CDR3 is CASSYRRALSGNTIYF. CDR3 in DNA: TGTGCCAGCAGTTATCGGAGAGCTCTCTCTGGAAACACCATATATTTT.

This clonotype was seen a few times. V is TRBV20-1 and J is TRBJ1-3, with TRBD1 matching 7 bases. The CDR3 sequence is 15 residues long. V trimming: 3 bases; J trimming: 0 bases; junction bases outside the gene matches: 5. CDR1 and CDR2 from the germline V gene are DFQATT and SNEGSKA (reference sequence). The CDR3 region has the DNA TGCAGTGCTAGGCCGGGACAGCGCTCTGGAAACACCATATATTTT. Translating gives CSARPGQRSGNTIYF.

A few counts support this clonotype. V is TRBV20-1 and J is TRBJ2-7; 11 nucleotides line up with TRBD2. CDR1 is DFQATT, CDR2 SNEGSKA, per germline (reference sequence). There are 17 residues in the CDR3. Germline trimming cut 8 bases from V and 3 bases from J; bases unmatched to any gene: 18. The CDR3, as DNA: TGCAGTTCGTCTAGCGGGAGGCCCCGAAGTCCACACTACGAGCAGTACTTC. Protein: CSSSSGRPRSPHYEQYF.

This clonotype was seen more than once but under ten times. The V gene is TRBV28, the J gene TRBJ2-5; D is perhaps TRBD1 or TRBD2 (5 bases each). V was shortened by 5 bases and J by 7 bases, with 14 bases between the two germline ends. Germline V gives CDR1 MDHEN, CDR2 SYDVKM. This CDR3 contains 13 residues. CDR3: CASSRPPGGTQYF. In DNA form, the CDR3 reads TGTGCCAGCAGTAGACCTCCTGGGGGGACCCAGTACTTC.

The table lists this clonotype with a few counts. The V call is TRBV6-2 or TRBV6-3, the J call TRBJ2-5, with 11 bases that match TRBD2. The V gene's germline CDR1 is MNHEY and CDR2 SVGEGT. With V trimmed by 5 bases and J by 3 bases, 8 bases remained unmatched. There are 16 residues in the CDR3. DNA for the CDR3: TGTGCCAGCAGTGCACACCGGGGACTAGCGGAAGAGACCCAGTACTTC. It encodes CASSAHRGLAEETQYF.